This is a list of T cell receptor beta chains from one sample in a study of CD8 T cells in Susac syndrome. TCRdb analysed the immunoSEQ multiplex PCR reads with MiXCR anew, one entry per CDR3 protein. The table lists about 430,000 distinct CDR3 sequences, more than 70% of them singletons. Sequencing input: CD8+ T cells from PBMCs. Receptors originate from a human donor with multiple sclerosis. Both conserved end residues are part of each CDR3. Each record gives: J gene, D gene, clone size, V gene, CDR3 DNA, CDR3 protein. D genes are given only for firm matches. Size is omitted from some rows. Given values are once, few, many or a class for expanded clones.

j_gene: TRBJ1-2; d_gene: .; abundance: .; v_gene: TRBV3-1; CDR3nt: TGTGCCAGCAGGAAAATCCGGGACGCTGGCTCCTATGGCTACACCTTC; CDR3aa: CASRKIRDAGSYGYTF
j_gene: TRBJ1-1; d_gene: .; abundance: .; v_gene: TRBV19; CDR3nt: TGTGCCAGTAGGCAAGGGGACACTGAAGCTTTCTTT; CDR3aa: CASRQGDTEAFF
j_gene: TRBJ1-6; d_gene: .; abundance: .; v_gene: TRBV6-1; CDR3nt: TGTGCCAATGGGGACCCCCTCCACTTT; CDR3aa: CANGDPLHF
j_gene: TRBJ2-7; d_gene: TRBD2; abundance: few; v_gene: TRBV6-5; CDR3nt: TGTGCCAGCAGTTACAGCTCTAGCGGGAGGGCCTACGAGCAGTACTTC; CDR3aa: CASSYSSSGRAYEQYF
j_gene: TRBJ1-2; d_gene: .; abundance: .; v_gene: TRBV27; CDR3nt: TGTGCCACCAGCGGGGACTCCGACTATGGCTACACCTTC; CDR3aa: CATSGDSDYGYTF
j_gene: TRBJ2-1; d_gene: .; abundance: .; v_gene: TRBV7-9; CDR3nt: TGTGCCAGCAGCTCTCCACGGGGCAATGAGCAGTTCTTC; CDR3aa: CASSSPRGNEQFF
j_gene: TRBJ2-1; d_gene: .; abundance: .; v_gene: TRBV5-1; CDR3nt: TGCGCCAGCAGCTTGGTAAGGGGTACGGTGAATGAGCAGTTCTTC; CDR3aa: CASSLVRGTVNEQFF
j_gene: TRBJ2-7; d_gene: TRBD2; abundance: .; v_gene: TRBV5-1; CDR3nt: TGCGCCAGCAGCTTGGCACTAGCGGACCCCTACGAGCAGTACTTC; CDR3aa: CASSLALADPYEQYF
j_gene: TRBJ2-1; d_gene: .; abundance: few; v_gene: TRBV28; CDR3nt: TGTGCCAGCAGTTTGAGCCTAAGCGACTACAATGAGCAGTTCTTC; CDR3aa: CASSLSLSDYNEQFF
j_gene: TRBJ1-1; d_gene: .; abundance: .; v_gene: TRBV11-2; CDR3nt: TGTGCCAGCAGCCCCTATGGACAGAAGAACACTGAAGCTTTCTTT; CDR3aa: CASSPYGQKNTEAFF
j_gene: TRBJ1-1; d_gene: .; abundance: .; v_gene: TRBV6-1; CDR3nt: TGTGCCAGCAGTGAATATAACACTGAAGCTTTCTTT; CDR3aa: CASSEYNTEAFF
j_gene: TRBJ2-5; d_gene: TRBD2; abundance: once; v_gene: TRBV20-1; CDR3nt: TGCAGTGCTAGAACCGGGAGGGCCGGGGAGACCCAGTACTTC; CDR3aa: CSARTGRAGETQYF
j_gene: TRBJ2-5; d_gene: TRBD2; abundance: .; v_gene: TRBV20-1; CDR3nt: TGCAGTGCTAGAGGTAGACTAGCGTCGGAGACCCAGTACTTC; CDR3aa: CSARGRLASETQYF
j_gene: TRBJ1-4; d_gene: .; abundance: .; v_gene: TRBV7-9; CDR3nt: TGTGCCAGCAGCCAAGAGGGGCAGGGAACGGAAAAACTGTTTTTT; CDR3aa: CASSQEGQGTEKLFF
j_gene: TRBJ2-1; d_gene: TRBD1; abundance: .; v_gene: TRBV3-1; CDR3nt: TGTGCCAGCAGCCAAGGAGGGGGCCTCTACAATGAGCAGTTCTTC; CDR3aa: CASSQGGGLYNEQFF
j_gene: TRBJ2-5; d_gene: .; abundance: .; v_gene: TRBV2; CDR3nt: TGTGCCAGCACCCCGGGGAGGATCCCCGGAGAGACCCAGTACTTC; CDR3aa: CASTPGRIPGETQYF
j_gene: TRBJ1-1; d_gene: TRBD1; abundance: .; v_gene: TRBV30; CDR3nt: TGTGCCTGGGGGGACAGGGGGGACACTGAAGCTTTCTTT; CDR3aa: CAWGDRGDTEAFF
j_gene: TRBJ2-7; d_gene: .; abundance: once; v_gene: TRBV28; CDR3nt: TGTGCCAGCACCTCTCAGGGGGGGTCCTACGAGCAGTACTTC; CDR3aa: CASTSQGGSYEQYF
j_gene: TRBJ2-5; d_gene: TRBD2; abundance: .; v_gene: TRBV14; CDR3nt: TGTGCCAGCAGCTCCGGGACTAGCGGCCTGACCCAGTACTTC; CDR3aa: CASSSGTSGLTQYF
j_gene: TRBJ1-4; d_gene: TRBD1; abundance: .; v_gene: TRBV12-3/TRBV12-4; CDR3nt: TGTGCCAGCAGTTTCTCAACCGGGACAGCTGATGAAAAACTGTTTTTT; CDR3aa: CASSFSTGTADEKLFF
j_gene: TRBJ2-5; d_gene: .; abundance: .; v_gene: TRBV12-3/TRBV12-4; CDR3nt: TGTGCCAGCAGTTTAGTTCGTGAGTCGCCGCGGCGGCAGCTCCAAGAGACCCAGTACTTC; CDR3aa: CASSLVRESPRRQLQETQYF
j_gene: TRBJ2-3; d_gene: .; abundance: .; v_gene: TRBV5-8; CDR3nt: TGTGCCAGCAGCTCCGGACTGGGACCCACAGATACGCAGTATTTT; CDR3aa: CASSSGLGPTDTQYF
j_gene: TRBJ2-2; d_gene: TRBD1; abundance: .; v_gene: TRBV4-1; CDR3nt: TGCGCCAGCAGCCCGCAACTCCCGACAGGGTGGGCCGGGGAGCTGTTTTTT; CDR3aa: CASSPQLPTGWAGELFF
j_gene: TRBJ2-7; d_gene: .; abundance: .; v_gene: TRBV6-5; CDR3nt: TGTGCCAGCAGTATCGGCGGACACTACGAGCAGTACTTC; CDR3aa: CASSIGGHYEQYF
j_gene: TRBJ2-7; d_gene: .; abundance: .; v_gene: TRBV23-1; CDR3nt: TGCGCCAGCAGTCAATCACTAGGCTGTGGAAACGAGCAGTACTTC; CDR3aa: CASSQSLGCGNEQYF
j_gene: TRBJ1-3; d_gene: .; abundance: .; v_gene: TRBV20-1; CDR3nt: TGCAGTGCTAGAGTGGAGGCCAGGGGATCTGGAAACACCATATATTTT; CDR3aa: CSARVEARGSGNTIYF
j_gene: TRBJ1-2; d_gene: .; abundance: .; v_gene: TRBV20-1; CDR3nt: TGCAGTGCTATTCCCTCCTACTATGGCTACACCTTC; CDR3aa: CSAIPSYYGYTF
j_gene: TRBJ2-5; d_gene: .; abundance: .; v_gene: TRBV12-3/TRBV12-4; CDR3nt: TGTGCCAGCAGTTTAGTCGTAGGTGAAGAGACCCAGTACTTC; CDR3aa: CASSLVVGEETQYF
j_gene: TRBJ2-7; d_gene: .; abundance: .; v_gene: TRBV6-2/TRBV6-3; CDR3nt: TGTGCCAGCCTACACGCCTACGAGCAGTACTTC; CDR3aa: CASLHAYEQYF
j_gene: TRBJ1-1; d_gene: .; abundance: .; v_gene: TRBV30; CDR3nt: TGTGCCTGGGGTCCGATCACTGAAGCTTTCTTT; CDR3aa: CAWGPITEAFF
j_gene: TRBJ2-1; d_gene: .; abundance: .; v_gene: TRBV2; CDR3nt: TGTGGGGTTCGAGGGGCGATCTCCTACAATGAGCAGTTCTTC; CDR3aa: CGVRGAISYNEQFF
j_gene: TRBJ2-7; d_gene: TRBD2; abundance: .; v_gene: TRBV6-6; CDR3nt: TGTGCCAGCAGTTATCCCGCTAGCGGGTTCTACGAGCAGTACTTC; CDR3aa: CASSYPASGFYEQYF
j_gene: TRBJ1-5; d_gene: .; abundance: .; v_gene: TRBV4-1; CDR3nt: TGCGCCAGCAGCCAAGTGGCAGGGGATCAGCCCCAGCATTTT; CDR3aa: CASSQVAGDQPQHF
j_gene: TRBJ2-3; d_gene: .; abundance: few; v_gene: TRBV4-1; CDR3nt: TGCGCCAGCAGCCAAGAGCCCAACACAGATACGCAGTATTTT; CDR3aa: CASSQEPNTDTQYF
j_gene: TRBJ2-1; d_gene: TRBD2; abundance: .; v_gene: TRBV18; CDR3nt: TGTGCCAGCTCACCATTGGGACTAGCGGGAGCCTCATTCTACAATGAGCAGTTCTTC; CDR3aa: CASSPLGLAGASFYNEQFF
j_gene: TRBJ2-1; d_gene: .; abundance: once; v_gene: TRBV24-1; CDR3nt: TGTGCCACCAGTGATAACCTACACGGCAATGAGCAGTTCTTC; CDR3aa: CATSDNLHGNEQFF
j_gene: TRBJ1-4; d_gene: .; abundance: .; v_gene: TRBV6-5; CDR3nt: TGTGCCAGCAGTTCCCACGGGGCTGAAAAACTGTTTTTT; CDR3aa: CASSSHGAEKLFF
j_gene: TRBJ2-2; d_gene: .; abundance: .; v_gene: TRBV7-6; CDR3nt: TGTGCCAGCAGCTACGGACGGGACACCGGGGAGCTGTTTTTT; CDR3aa: CASSYGRDTGELFF
j_gene: TRBJ2-1; d_gene: .; abundance: .; v_gene: TRBV5-1; CDR3nt: TGCGCCAGCAGCCCCGGGTGGGGCCAAGCCACACAGCTTGAGCAGTTCTTC; CDR3aa: CASSPGWGQATQLEQFF
j_gene: TRBJ2-1; d_gene: .; abundance: .; v_gene: TRBV6-1; CDR3nt: TGTGCCAGCAGTGAATCTAAATACGCCTTCAGACTAGCAGGGGGTAAAAATGAGCAGTTCTTC; CDR3aa: CASSESKYAFRLAGGKNEQFF
j_gene: TRBJ2-2; d_gene: .; abundance: .; v_gene: TRBV12-3/TRBV12-4; CDR3nt: TGTGCCAGCAGTGTCACAGGTGCCAAAGGGGAGCTGTTTTTT; CDR3aa: CASSVTGAKGELFF
j_gene: TRBJ1-5; d_gene: .; abundance: .; v_gene: TRBV4-1; CDR3nt: TGCGCCAGCAGCCAAGATCCAAGCCCGGGTTGGGAGCCCCAGCATTTT; CDR3aa: CASSQDPSPGWEPQHF
j_gene: TRBJ1-1; d_gene: .; abundance: .; v_gene: TRBV5-1; CDR3nt: TGCGCCAGCGGGAGGTATAACACTGAAGCTTTCTTT; CDR3aa: CASGRYNTEAFF
j_gene: TRBJ2-7; d_gene: TRBD1; abundance: .; v_gene: TRBV5-5; CDR3nt: TGTGCCAGCAGCTTGGAGGGACAGTCTCTCTACGAGCAGTACTTC; CDR3aa: CASSLEGQSLYEQYF
j_gene: TRBJ2-7; d_gene: .; abundance: .; v_gene: TRBV6-2/TRBV6-3; CDR3nt: TGTGCCAGCAGTTTCCACATCTCCGGGACTGAAACCTACGAGCAGTACTTC; CDR3aa: CASSFHISGTETYEQYF
j_gene: TRBJ2-5; d_gene: .; abundance: .; v_gene: TRBV12-3/TRBV12-4; CDR3nt: TGTGCCAGCAGTTTATTTAGCGACCAAGAGACCCAGTACTTC; CDR3aa: CASSLFSDQETQYF
j_gene: TRBJ1-2; d_gene: TRBD1; abundance: few; v_gene: TRBV24-1; CDR3nt: TGTGCCACCAGTGACTACAGGGGTGACTACACCTTC; CDR3aa: CATSDYRGDYTF
j_gene: TRBJ2-1; d_gene: TRBD1; abundance: .; v_gene: TRBV29-1; CDR3nt: TGCAGCGTTGGACAGGGGGCCTACAATGAGCAGTTCTTC; CDR3aa: CSVGQGAYNEQFF
j_gene: TRBJ2-3; d_gene: .; abundance: .; v_gene: TRBV25-1; CDR3nt: TGTGCCAGCAGTGAATGGGACTTCACAGATACGCAGTATTTT; CDR3aa: CASSEWDFTDTQYF
j_gene: TRBJ1-2; d_gene: .; abundance: .; v_gene: TRBV3-1; CDR3nt: TGTGCCAGCAGCTCGGCGGTCCCGTTCTATGGCTACACCTTC; CDR3aa: CASSSAVPFYGYTF
j_gene: TRBJ2-7; d_gene: TRBD2; abundance: .; v_gene: TRBV11-2; CDR3nt: TGTGCCAGCCTCAAACCTGCGGGGGAGGAGCAGTACTTC; CDR3aa: CASLKPAGEEQYF
j_gene: TRBJ1-4; d_gene: TRBD1; abundance: .; v_gene: TRBV7-9; CDR3nt: TGTGCCAGCAGCTTAGCGGACAGGGGGCGCTGGGAAAAACTGTTTTTT; CDR3aa: CASSLADRGRWEKLFF
j_gene: TRBJ1-1; d_gene: .; abundance: .; v_gene: TRBV3-1; CDR3nt: TGTGCCAGCAGCTCGATGGGGGAGACGGTGAACACTGAAGCTTTCTTT; CDR3aa: CASSSMGETVNTEAFF
j_gene: TRBJ2-7; d_gene: .; abundance: .; v_gene: TRBV27; CDR3nt: TGTGCCAGCAGTTACGGTCCTTACTACGAGCAGTACTTC; CDR3aa: CASSYGPYYEQYF
j_gene: TRBJ1-2; d_gene: .; abundance: .; v_gene: TRBV6-1; CDR3nt: TGTGCCAGCAGTGAAGCGCTTGGGACGGCCGGGGAGGGCTACACCTTC; CDR3aa: CASSEALGTAGEGYTF
j_gene: TRBJ2-2; d_gene: .; abundance: .; v_gene: TRBV12-3/TRBV12-4; CDR3nt: TGTGCCAGCATCATGGCGGGGTTAGGTGGCACCGGGGAGCTGTTTTTT; CDR3aa: CASIMAGLGGTGELFF
j_gene: TRBJ1-4; d_gene: .; abundance: few; v_gene: TRBV7-6; CDR3nt: TGTGCCAGCAGCTTAGACAGGGCTAATGAAAAACTGTTTTTT; CDR3aa: CASSLDRANEKLFF
j_gene: TRBJ2-7; d_gene: .; abundance: .; v_gene: TRBV24-1; CDR3nt: TGTGCCACCAGTGCCCTACCCCTGACGGACTCCTACGAGCAGTACTTC; CDR3aa: CATSALPLTDSYEQYF